This T cell receptor beta chain stems from a study of blood T cell repertoires in COVID-19 (dated by TCRdb to about 2020). Regarding the complete study: The collaborator samples originated in the United States, Italy and Spain and spanned the acute and convalescent phases of COVID-19. The repertoires were made available in a free public database intended to serve as a resource for research on the immune response to SARS-CoV-2. Nearly every sample came with metadata listing a de-identified subject ID, COVID-19 status, age in years and sex. The samples were drawn from the first 160 participants of the ongoing ImmuneRACE study and from 950 to 1,500 subjects provided by 6 global collaborators. Where available, HLA class I and class II types were taken from metadata supplied by the sample provider and were not determined by assay-based typing. The material from the prospective study consisted of cDNA or gDNA derived from T cells, B-cell-depleted T cells, or PBMCs. Deeply sampled blood TCRbeta repertoires from subjects exposed to, actively infected with, or recovered from COVID-19 were included in the dataset. Study-wide findings and limitations: The amount of clinical and demographic metadata varied by source and participant and was provided uncurated.

In regard to this clone: Its antigen remains undetermined. The input lacks base qualities; no much larger clone sits a single base away.

Taken from the germline V gene (reference sequence), the CDR1 and CDR2 loops are SEHNR and FQNEAQ. From the cysteine up to the phenylalanine, the CDR3 has a length of 16 residues. Only the CDR3 part of the read is kept: 48 bases, read in frame from the first base. V has 4 bases trimmed and J has 1 base trimmed; junction bases matching no gene number 7. The immunoSEQ Assay, a bias-controlled multiplex PCR, was used to amplify TCRbeta CDR3 regions from genomic DNA. In the source study's methods: The number of nucleated cells in each sample was estimated by amplification of reference gene primers within the assay. To quantify the absolute abundance of each unique TCRbeta CDR3 rearrangement, sequence reads were collapsed and filtered. Productive Simpson clonality was computed per sample as the square root of Simpson's diversity index over productive rearrangements. The table was pulled from immuneACCESS by TCRdb, which kept in-frame rearrangements only. Such tables lose some clones; where checked, under half of the loss comes from unresolved V genes, and the rest has no known cause. That table gives V, J and clone size, and the DNA gave D and trimming. The sample table lists 100,000 to 150,000 clones, roughly 84% of them with a count of one. Approximately 1.1% of the sample rests with the top ten.

Collaborating institutions collected whole blood in K2EDTA tubes following their own protocols. For TCRbeta analysis, collaborators shipped samples as frozen whole blood, isolated PBMCs, or DNA extracted from either of those sample types. The chain links TRBV7-9 with TRBJ1-1; TRBD1 aligns with 9 central bases. Material for sequencing was peripheral blood. The origin of this receptor is a woman aged 80 or over with acute or convalescent COVID-19. The DNA sequence is as follows: TGTGCCAGCAGCTCTCGACAGGGGGTAAGGAACACTGAAGCTTTCTTT. This gives the protein CASSSRQGVRNTEAFF.